The 31 T cell receptor beta chains below come from one sample, sequenced in a study of tissue T cells after allogeneic stem cell transplantation. Documented time point: mouse harvest day 14 after allogeneic transplant. The graft held 10^6 splenic CD5+ T cells and 10^7 T-cell-depleted bone marrow cells. The data were produced by immunoSEQ multiplex PCR, yet TCRdb's version contains in-frame clones alone and is incomplete. This table holds about 4,700 clones, less than 40% found once. Sequenced: skin. The receptors come from a female BALB/c mouse given C57BL/6 T cells with graft-versus-host disease after an allogeneic hematopoietic cell transplant.

This clone has a handful of counts. Gene names denote mouse genes. The observed sequence ends 1 residue before the CDR3 terminus, with the missing tail filled in from the germline J gene. The V call is TRBV23, the J call TRBJ1-1; no DNA check was done on the table's D call, TRBD1. From germline, CDR1 is KGHTA and CDR2 FQNQQP. This CDR3 is built from 14 residues. Incomplete CDR3 DNA: TGCTCCAGCAGTCAAGGGACAGCAAACACAGAAGTCTTC. This codes for CSSSQGTANTEVF. The CDR3 as a whole reads CSSSQGTANTEVFF.

Notes on this clone: Germline and genes here are mouse. The sequence runs out 1 residue before the end of the CDR3; the remainder is reconstructed from the germline J gene. J is TRBJ2-5 and V is TRBV24; no definite D call. The germline V gene has CDR1 KGHTA and CDR2 FRNEEI. This CDR3 is 13 amino acids long. Deletions cut 4 bases from V and 3 bases from J, with 8 bases between. Partial CDR3 DNA: TGTGCCAGCAGTCGCCGGGAGCAAGACACCCAGTAC. Its protein is CASSRREQDTQY. The CDR3, in full, reads CASSRREQDTQYF.

Worth noting for this clone: The listed genes are named as in mouse. The read stops 1 residue short of the end of the CDR3; the missing end is completed from the germline J gene. The genes are TRBV15 and TRBJ1-6; D gene unclear. TRBJ1-6 belongs to the ORF category, with a function that is uncertain. V gave up 3 bases and J gave up 3 bases, with 6 bases separating them. The CDR3 consists of 14 residues. Germline lookup yields CDR1 SGHND and CDR2 FRSKSL. Partial CDR3 DNA: TGTGCCAGCAGTTTTGGGGACTATAATTCGCCCCTCTAC. This encodes CASSFGDYNSPLY. The CDR3 as a whole reads CASSFGDYNSPLYF.

For this clone: These gene names are mouse names. The CDR3 end lies 1 residue beyond the end of the read and is filled in from the germline J gene. This chain links TRBV26 with TRBJ2-4, with TRBD2 as a possible D gene (6 bases). V was pared by 3 bases and J by 5 bases, with 6 bases between. The CDR3 contains 12 residues. Germline V gene data show CDR1 as KGHPV and CDR2 as FQNQEV (reference sequence). The CDR3 loop is CASSLWGNTLYF. The CDR3 bases that were read are TGTGCCAGCAGTCTCTGGGGAAACACCTTGTAC.

This clone was observed a few times. Gene names and germline refer to mouse. The sequence runs out 1 residue before the end of the CDR3; the remainder is reconstructed from the germline J gene. The J gene is TRBJ2-3, the V gene TRBV26, with a tentative D call TRBD1 (5 bases). Trimming stripped 0 bases from V and 0 bases from J, with 10 bases between. Germline lookup yields CDR1 KGHPV and CDR2 FQNQEV (reference sequence). The CDR3 contains 16 residues. The CDR3: CASSLSTVPSAETLYF. Partial CDR3 DNA: TGTGCCAGCAGTCTGTCGACAGTCCCTAGTGCAGAAACGCTGTAT.

Of note for this clone: Gene names and germline refer to mouse. The observed sequence ends 1 residue before the CDR3 terminus, with the missing tail filled in from the germline J gene. The chain links TRBV12-2 to TRBJ2-4; possibly TRBD1 for D (6 bases). This CDR3 is 13 amino acids long. V dropped 2 bases and J dropped 2 bases, with 7 bases sitting between them. Germline CDR1 and CDR2: SGHLS and HYDKME. The CDR3 bases that were read are TGTGCCAGCTCTCGGGACATTCAAAACACCTTGTAC. Translated: CASSRDIQNTLY. The entire CDR3 sequence reads CASSRDIQNTLYF.

A remark on this clone: Germline and genes here are mouse. Sequencing ends 1 residue short of the CDR3 end; the germline J gene provides the rest. This rearrangement joins TRBV3 to TRBJ2-4, with 11 nucleotides matching TRBD2. The germline V gene has CDR1 SNHLY and CDR2 FYNGKV (reference sequence). The CDR3 extends over 13 amino acids. J lost 8 bases, V lost 4 bases, and 2 bases had no gene match. CDR3 DNA, as far as it was read: TGTGCCAGCAGCTCCGGGACTGGGGGCACCTTGTAC. As protein: CASSSGTGGTLY. From start to end, the CDR3 is CASSSGTGGTLYF.

This clone was counted between two and nine times. The listed genes are named as in mouse. The missing CDR3 end, 1 residue past where the read stops, is filled in from the germline J gene. The genes are TRBV17 and TRBJ2-7; unclear D gene. The CDR3 has 11 residues. Trimming pared 4 bases from V and 5 bases from J, leaving 6 bases between. Germline CDR1 MNHDT, CDR2 YYDKIL. CDR3 DNA, as far as it was read: TGTGCTAGCAGTAATCGGAATGAACAGTAC. Its protein is CASSNRNEQY. The full CDR3 protein is CASSNRNEQYF. The full variable domain, with the rest looked up from reference TRBV17 and TRBJ2-7, is DTTVKQNPRYKLARVGKPVNLICSQTMNHDTMYWYQKKPNQAPKLLLFYYDKILNREADTFEKFQSSRPNNSFCSLYIGSAGLEYSAMYLCASSNRNEQYFGPGTRLTVL.

Judged by abundance, this clone is medium-sized (0.01 to 0.1%). Gene names are the mouse ones. CDR3 amino acids: CASSPGSGNTLYF. CDR3 DNA (partial): TGTGCCAGCAGCCCCGGGTCTGGAAATACGCTCTAT. The gene calls are TRBV26 and TRBJ1-3; no reliable D call. The read ends 1 residue early relative to the CDR3; the germline J gene fills the gap. The CDR3 is 13 amino acids. Between the trimmed V and J ends, which lost 6 bases and 1 base, there was a span of 7 bases. Germline CDR1 KGHPV, CDR2 FQNQEV (reference sequence).

With respect to this clone: Gene names and germline match the mouse. Read sequence stops 1 residue before the CDR3 end, and the germline J gene provides the missing end. V gene TRBV26 combines with J gene TRBJ2-1, with D uncertain. Germline CDR1 KGHPV, CDR2 FQNQEV (reference sequence). This CDR3 is 14 amino acids long. Trimming left V 4 bases short and J 0 bases short, with 7 bases between. This chain's CDR3 is CASSQTTNYAEQFF. CDR3 bases read: TGTGCCAGCAGTCAGACAACTAACTATGCTGAGCAGTTC.

With regard to this clone: Gene and germline names: mouse. The chain's CDR3 is CASSLSIGLNTGQLYF. The DNA read from the CDR3 is TGTGCCAGCAGTCTGTCGATTGGGCTAAACACCGGGCAGCTCTAC. The rearrangement links TRBV26 to TRBJ2-2, with D unresolved. The read stops 1 residue short of the end of the CDR3; the missing end is completed from the germline J gene. V lost 0 bases, J lost 1 base, and 9 bases lay in between. The CDR3 length is 16 residues. The germline CDR1 and CDR2 sequences are KGHPV and FQNQEV (reference sequence).

Of note for this clone: These gene names are mouse names. The CDR3 extends 1 residue past the end of the read, so its final part is completed from the germline J gene. The rearrangement links TRBV3 to TRBJ2-4; D is unclear. Germline-derived CDR1 and CDR2 are SNHLY and FYNGKV (reference sequence). This CDR3 has 14 residues. Trimming removed 2 bases at V and 0 bases at J, with 6 bases between. The covered CDR3 bases are TGTGCCAGCAGCTTACGTCTTAGTCAAAACACCTTGTAC. Translated, it gives CASSLRLSQNTLY. The complete CDR3 sequence is CASSLRLSQNTLYF.

Remarks on this clone: Gene names follow the mouse nomenclature. The read is 1 residue too short to cover the CDR3 end, so that end is filled in from the germline J gene. V is TRBV4 and J is TRBJ2-7; 12 bases fit TRBD2. Per the germline V gene, CDR1 is LGHDT and CDR2 is YNNKQL (reference sequence). CDR3 length equals 14 residues. Unmatched junction bases numbered 3, after V lost 5 bases and J lost 4 bases. The CDR3 bases that were read are TGTGCCAGCAGCCCCGGACTGGGGGGGTATGAACAGTAC. It codes for CASSPGLGGYEQY. The whole CDR3 reads CASSPGLGGYEQYF.

By frequency in the sample, this clone is medium-sized. Gene labels here are mouse ones. The observed sequence ends 1 residue before the CDR3 terminus, with the missing tail filled in from the germline J gene. V and J are TRBV2 and TRBJ1-3; TRBD1 matches at 11 bases. The CDR3 spans 15 residues. Germline-derived CDR1 and CDR2 are LGHNA and YSYQKL. Trimming took 4 bases from V and 2 from J; bases not matched to a gene: 1. Partial CDR3 DNA: TGTGCCAGCAGCCCGGGACAGGGGGCTGGAAATACGCTCTAT. Translation: CASSPGQGAGNTLY. The complete CDR3 sequence is CASSPGQGAGNTLYF.

Points on this clone: The gene symbols are mouse symbols. The CDR3 end is not reached by the read, which stops 1 residue before it; the germline J gene fills it in. The chain links TRBV12-1 to TRBJ2-1; TRBD2 agrees at 7 bases. Per germline, CDR1 SGHSN and CDR2 HYEKVE. The CDR3 runs 16 residues. V was clipped by 0 bases and J by 0 bases; unmatched bases: 4. CDR3: CASSLRGGYNYAEQFF. Incomplete CDR3 DNA: TGTGCCAGCTCTCTCCGGGGGGGATATAACTATGCTGAGCAGTTC.

This clone was counted a few times. The gene names here belong to mouse. Read data end 1 residue before the CDR3 end; the end is taken from the germline J gene. The chain uses TRBV5 and TRBJ2-3; D perhaps matches TRBD2 (7 bases). Between the trimmed V and J ends, which lost 0 bases and 0 bases, there was a span of 10 bases. Germline V CDR1 and CDR2: LGHNA, YNLKQL (reference sequence). The CDR3 is 16 amino acids. CDR3 residues: CASSQERGGSAETLYF. The sequenced CDR3 bases are TGTGCCAGCAGCCAAGAGAGGGGGGGTAGTGCAGAAACGCTGTAT.

By proportion, this clone is medium-sized. Mouse gene names apply. The read ends 1 residue shy of where the CDR3 ends; the end is completed using the germline J gene. V usage is TRBV26 and J usage is TRBJ1-4; D is ambiguous. CDR3 length equals 15 residues. Trimming took 1 base from V and 0 from J, leaving 6 bases between them. Germline assignment: CDR1 KGHPV and CDR2 FQNQEV (reference sequence). CDR3 sequence: CASSLWGLSNERLFF. The part of the CDR3 DNA that was read is TGTGCCAGCAGTCTGTGGGGTCTTTCCAACGAAAGATTATTT.

For this clone: All gene names here are mouse names. The CDR3 end is not reached by the read, which stops 1 residue before it; the germline J gene fills it in. This chain links TRBV12-1 with TRBJ2-7; 8 bases map to TRBD2. The CDR3 totals 15 residues. V trimming: 0 bases; J trimming: 3 bases; junction bases outside the gene matches: 6. Germline CDR1 reads SGHSN; CDR2 reads HYEKVE. This CDR3 is CASSLGSGGRYEQYF. CDR3 DNA, as far as it was read: TGTGCCAGCTCTCTCGGGTCTGGGGGGCGCTATGAACAGTAC.

On this clone itself: The listed genes are named as in mouse. The read ends 1 residue shy of where the CDR3 ends; the end is completed using the germline J gene. V and J are TRBV15 and TRBJ1-6; D uncertain. TRBJ1-6 counts as an open reading frame of uncertain function. The CDR3 runs 14 residues. The V gene's germline CDR1 is SGHND and CDR2 FRSKSL. Between the trimmed V and J ends, which lost 5 bases and 0 bases, there was a span of 5 bases. This CDR3 is CASSLNSYNSPLYF. Incomplete CDR3 DNA: TGTGCCAGCAGTCTTAATTCCTATAATTCGCCCCTCTAC.

This clone was recorded a few times. Gene names are mouse gene names. Sequencing ends 1 residue short of the CDR3 end; the germline J gene provides the rest. The rearrangement joins TRBV19 to TRBJ1-2; the D gene is possibly TRBD1 (5 bases). The CDR3 extends over 12 amino acids. The ends were cut back, 6 bases at V and 6 bases at J, with 12 bases in the middle. Germline V CDR1 and CDR2: FNHDT, SITEND (reference sequence). The CDR3 here is CASTRGVPDYTF. CDR3 DNA, as far as it was read: TGTGCCAGCACCCGAGGGGTTCCCGACTACACC. Supplemented by reference TRBV19 and TRBJ1-2, the full variable domain reads GGIITQTPKFLIGQEGQKLTLKCQQNFNHDTMYWYRQDSGKGLRLIYYSITENDLQKGDLSEGYDASREKKSSFSLTVTSAQKNEMAVFLCASTRGVPDYTFGSGTRLLVI.

This clone was found a few times. All gene names here are mouse names. The sequence runs out 1 residue before the end of the CDR3; the remainder is reconstructed from the germline J gene. The chain is built from TRBV3 and TRBJ2-7, with 8 nucleotides matching TRBD2. The CDR3 contains 13 residues. V trimming: 2 bases; J trimming: 4 bases; junction bases outside the gene matches: 1. CDR1 is SNHLY and CDR2 is FYNGKV in the germline V gene (reference sequence). The sequenced part of the CDR3 DNA is TGTGCCAGCAGCTTAAGACTGGGGTATGAACAGTAC. This codes for CASSLRLGYEQY. Given in full, the CDR3 is CASSLRLGYEQYF.

As concerns this clone: Mouse germline and gene names are used. The read ends 1 residue shy of where the CDR3 ends; the end is completed using the germline J gene. V is TRBV5 and J is TRBJ2-2; TRBD2 aligns across 7 bases. V shed 1 base and J 4 bases; nucleotides not matched to a gene: 0. Germline V lookup: CDR1 LGHNA, CDR2 YNLKQL (reference sequence). This CDR3 has 14 amino acids. Incomplete CDR3 DNA: TGTGCCAGCAGCCAAGGGGGGGGCACCGGGCAGCTCTAC. Amino acid sequence: CASSQGGGTGQLY. The entire CDR3 sequence reads CASSQGGGTGQLYF.

This clone turned up a few times. The listed genes are named as in mouse. The read gets to within 1 residue of the CDR3 end, and the germline J gene fills in the rest. The rearrangement uses TRBV26 and TRBJ2-7; 11 bases are a match to TRBD1. CDR3 size: 14 residues. J gave up 5 bases and V 4 bases, and 4 bases lay outside the gene matches. Per germline, CDR1 KGHPV and CDR2 FQNQEV (reference sequence). CDR3 DNA (partial): TGTGCCAGCAGTCGGGCGGGACAGGGGGATGAACAGTAC. Translated, it gives CASSRAGQGDEQY. The whole CDR3 is CASSRAGQGDEQYF.

A remark on this clone: Genes and germline come from the mouse. Coverage ceases 1 residue before the CDR3 finishes, and the germline J gene fills in the end. The J gene is TRBJ1-4, the V gene TRBV3; the D is unclear. This CDR3 contains 15 residues. Trimming took 5 bases from V and 0 from J, leaving 10 bases between them. The germline CDR1 and CDR2 sequences are SNHLY and FYNGKV (reference sequence). The sequenced part of the CDR3 DNA is TGTGCCAGCAGCCCCCCGCCAGTTTCCAACGAAAGATTATTT. Translated: CASSPPPVSNERLF. Given in full, the CDR3 is CASSPPPVSNERLFF. The full variable domain, completed using reference TRBV3 and TRBJ1-4, is GPKVLQIPSHQIIDMGQMVTLNCDPVSNHLYFYWYKQILGQQMEFLVNFYNGKVMEKSKLFKDQFSVERPDGSYFTLKIQPTALEDSAVYFCASSPPPVSNERLFFGHGTKLSVL.

This clone was detected only a few times. Mouse gene names apply. Read data end 1 residue before the CDR3 end; the end is taken from the germline J gene. The genes are TRBV26 and TRBJ1-3; tentative D call: TRBD1 (5 bases). The CDR3 has 14 amino acids. V lost 1 base and J 8 bases, leaving 12 bases between the germline ends. CDR1 and CDR2 from the germline V gene are KGHPV and FQNQEV (reference sequence). The CDR3 sequence: CASSLFGGRDTLYF. The sequenced CDR3 bases are TGTGCCAGCAGTCTGTTCGGGGGGAGAGATACGCTCTAT.

As for this clone: Gene names denote mouse genes. The read ends 1 residue shy of where the CDR3 ends; the end is completed using the germline J gene. The chain has TRBV24 and TRBJ2-7; D remains ambiguous. V shed 1 base and J shed 3 bases, with 13 bases lying between them. The CDR3 runs 15 residues. Germline CDR1 KGHTA, CDR2 FRNEEI. CDR3 sequence reads: CASSLSRTRVYEQYF. The sequenced CDR3 bases are TGTGCCAGCAGTCTGTCAAGGACGAGGGTCTATGAACAGTAC.

This clone was recorded once. Germline and genes: mouse. The read ends 1 residue shy of where the CDR3 ends; the end is completed using the germline J gene. The J gene is TRBJ2-3, the V gene TRBV3, with D perhaps being TRBD1 or TRBD2 (5 bases each). V lost 1 base to trimming and J lost 0 bases, with 5 bases between them. Per the germline V gene, CDR1 is SNHLY and CDR2 is FYNGKV (reference sequence). This CDR3 has 14 amino acids. CDR3 sequence reads: CASSLGGSAETLYF. Incomplete CDR3 DNA: TGTGCCAGCAGCTTAGGGGGGAGTGCAGAAACGCTGTAT.

By share of the sample, this clone is medium-sized. Each gene name is a mouse one. The read ends 1 residue shy of where the CDR3 ends; the end is completed using the germline J gene. This sequence joins TRBV26 and TRBJ2-7; a possible D gene is TRBD1 (6 bases). Germline loops: CDR1 KGHPV, CDR2 FQNQEV (reference sequence). This CDR3 is 12 amino acids long. V was shortened by 3 bases and J by 7 bases, with 10 bases between the two germline ends. CDR3: CASSLGGWEQYF. Partial CDR3 DNA: TGTGCCAGCAGTCTAGGGGGTTGGGAACAGTAC.

This clone was observed a handful of times. Gene names are the mouse ones. The CDR3 end falls 1 residue outside the read, so it is completed with the germline J gene. The chain links TRBV1 to TRBJ2-3; D unresolved. Germline V gene sequence: CDR1 NSQYPW, CDR2 LRSPGD (reference sequence). The V end lost 6 bases, the J end lost 0 bases, and 4 bases lay between the germline ends. The CDR3 length is 12 residues. Here the CDR3 reads CTCRASAETLYF. CDR3 bases read: TGCACCTGCAGGGCTAGTGCAGAAACGCTGTAT. Drawing the rest from reference TRBV1 and TRBJ2-3, the complete variable domain is VTLLEQNPRWRLVPRGQAVNLRCILKNSQYPWMSWYQQDLQKQLQWLFTLRSPGDKEVKSLPGADYLATRVTDTELRLQVANMSQGRTLYCTCRASAETLYFGSGTRLTVL.

Points on this clone: Gene names are the mouse ones. The read terminates 1 residue before the CDR3 end, so the remaining end is supplied by the germline J gene. This chain joins TRBV26 and TRBJ1-4; weak D call: TRBD1 (5 bases). V dropped 6 bases and J dropped 0 bases, with 8 bases sitting between them. Germline values: CDR1 KGHPV, CDR2 FQNQEV (reference sequence). This CDR3 contains 14 residues. Here the CDR3 reads CASRRTLSNERLFF. The covered CDR3 bases are TGTGCCAGCAGGAGGACACTTTCCAACGAAAGATTATTT.

Turning to this clone: Gene and germline names: mouse. The read finishes 1 residue shy of the CDR3 end, and the germline J gene is used to complete it. The chain recombines TRBV3 with TRBJ1-2; D may be TRBD1 (5 bases). The CDR3 covers 14 residues. CDR1 is SNHLY and CDR2 is FYNGKV in the germline V gene (reference sequence). Trimming removed 1 base from V and 4 bases from J, with 10 bases in between. The sequenced part of the CDR3 DNA is TGTGCCAGCAGCTTAGACAGGAGGGGCTCCGACTACACC. This gives the protein CASSLDRRGSDYT. The complete CDR3 protein is CASSLDRRGSDYTF.